This T cell receptor (beta chain) was recovered during a study of blood T cell repertoires in COVID-19. Across the study: COVID-19 samples, acute and convalescent, were from the United States, Italy and Spain.

From germline, CDR1 is SGHRS and CDR2 YFSETQ. After removal of 3 bases from V and 12 bases from J, the junction contained 14 bases not matched to a gene. The CDR3 covers 15 residues. The assay was immunoSEQ multiplex PCR, and TCRdb's table has in-frame clones only and misses some. Here the sample spans 70,000 or so clones, 80% to 90% being singletons. The gene calls are TRBV5-1 and TRBJ1-1; TRBD1 agrees at 10 bases. Sequenced input: peripheral blood. This sequence was found in a man in his fifties with active COVID-19. CDR3 in DNA: TGCGCCAGCAGCTCACAGATGAGGGACAGGGGAAGAACTTTCTTT. This translates into CASSSQMRDRGRTFF.